This T cell receptor (beta chain) was identified during a study of technical replicates of blood from a handful of donors. The germline V gene has CDR1 MDHEN and CDR2 SYDVKM. The CDR3 loop spans 13 amino acids. V was clipped by 6 bases and J by 7 bases; unmatched bases: 6. Produced via immunoSEQ multiplex PCR; TCRdb's table is partial and in-frame only. The data show 70,000 or so clones, with around 92% seen just once and 0.42% held by the top ten. This chain connects TRBV28 to TRBJ2-1; 7 bases are shared with TRBD2. The source of this sequence is a human donor in good health. The source material was T cells isolated from PBMCs. The CDR3 coding sequence is TGTGCCAGCAGATCCGGGGGGAGGAATGAGCAGTTCTTC. Its protein product is CASRSGGRNEQFF.